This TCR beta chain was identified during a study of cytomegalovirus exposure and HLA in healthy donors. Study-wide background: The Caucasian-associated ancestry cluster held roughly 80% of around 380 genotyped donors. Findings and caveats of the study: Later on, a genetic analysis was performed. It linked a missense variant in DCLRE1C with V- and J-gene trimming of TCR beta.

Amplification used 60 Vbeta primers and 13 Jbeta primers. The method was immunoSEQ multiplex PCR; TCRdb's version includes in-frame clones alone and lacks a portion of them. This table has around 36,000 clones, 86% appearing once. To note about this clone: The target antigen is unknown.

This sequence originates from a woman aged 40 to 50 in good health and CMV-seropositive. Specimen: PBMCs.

CDR3 region: CASSSTAGQGAGALHF. The CDR3, as DNA: TGTGCCAGCAGCTCGACGGCGGGACAGGGCGCTGGGGCCCTCCACTTT. The V call is TRBV7-9, the J call TRBJ1-6, with TRBD1 matching over 9 bases. Germline V gene lookup returns CDR1 SEHNR and CDR2 FQNEAQ (reference sequence). The CDR3 sequence is 16 residues long. The trim removed 4 bases at V and 14 bases at J, leaving 15 bases unmatched. The variable domain in full, with the rest retrieved from reference TRBV7-9 and TRBJ1-6, is DTGVSQNPRHKITKRGQNVTFRCDPISEHNRLYWYRQTLGQGPEFLTYFQNEAQLEKSRLLSDRFSAERPKGSFSTLEIQRTEQGDSAMYLCASSSTAGQGAGALHFGNGTRLTVT.